This T cell receptor beta chain appears in the sequencing data of a study of Graves' ophthalmopathy and Graves' hyperthyroidism. Background on the study: Peripheral blood collection took place at initial diagnosis, before any treatment.

RNA transcripts provided the template for amplifying TCR beta CDR3 regions. Following a first-round RT-PCR that used HTBI primers, a second-round multiplex PCR was carried out. TCRdb analysed the multiplex PCR reads with MiXCR anew, one entry per CDR3 protein. The table has about 740,000 distinct CDR3 sequences, 40% seen once; the top ten hold 44%. Each donor who had ophthalmopathy showed moderate-to-severe activity, a CAS of ≥3, a NOSPECS of ≥4, and a duration under 3 months. Exclusion covered patients with other autoimmune diseases or uncontrolled infections (as well as pregnancy or lactation). Clinical symptoms and serum thyroxine were used for diagnosis; TRAb, thyroid ultrasound and orbital computed tomography were also relied on. The table lists this clonotype with many counts. Sequence at one end of the junction differs from germline and may be a read error. Germline V gene sequence: CDR1 SEHNR, CDR2 FQNEAQ (reference sequence). This CDR3 is built from 13 residues.

The TCR comes from an adult man with Graves' ophthalmopathy. The sample comprised peripheral blood. The chain uses TRBV7-9 and TRBJ1-4, with D tentatively TRBD1 (5 bases). The CDR3 region is CASSLAGAEKLFF. CDR3 DNA sequence: TGTGCCAGCAGTTTAGCTGGGGCGGAAAAACTGTTTTTT. The full variable domain, its missing parts supplied by reference TRBV7-9 and TRBJ1-4, is DTGVSQNPRHKITKRGQNVTFRCDPISEHNRLYWYRQTLGQGPEFLTYFQNEAQLEKSRLLSDRFSAERPKGSFSTLEIQRTEQGDSAMYLCASSLAGAEKLFFGSGTQLSVL.